The 13 T cell receptor beta chains listed next were all sequenced from one sample in a study of blood T cell repertoires in COVID-19. Measured with immunoSEQ multiplex PCR; TCRdb has only the in-frame clones, and not every one. The top ten hold about 10% of the sample, which has 300,000 or so clones, just over 85% seen once. Specimen: PBMCs or T cells enriched from blood (not recorded which). These receptor sequences come from a woman under 30 who had recovered from COVID-19.

This clone has a single count. The V gene is TRBV2, the J gene TRBJ2-3, with TRBD1 matching over 9 bases. V lost 7 bases to trimming and J lost 10 bases; unmatched junction nucleotides: 15. This CDR3 region has 15 residues. Germline CDR1 and CDR2: SNHLY and FYNNEI. CDR3 coding DNA: TGTGCCAGCATCTCCCGGGGGACAGGGAGTGGGGCGCAGTATTTT. Amino acid sequence: CASISRGTGSGAQYF.

The gene calls are TRBV5-4 and TRBJ1-2; D is possibly TRBD1 (5 bases). V was clipped by 2 bases and J by 13 bases, with 15 bases between them. The CDR3 covers 12 residues. The V gene's germline CDR1 is SGHNT and CDR2 YYREEE (reference sequence). CDR3 loop: CASSLGEVAPTF. CDR3 bases: TGTGCCAGCAGCTTAGGGGAAGTGGCCCCCACCTTC.

The chain joins TRBV30 to TRBJ1-5; TRBD1 agrees at 10 bases. The CDR3 is made up of 13 amino acids. The V segment lost 7 bases and the J segment 9 bases; nucleotides outside the gene matches: 9. CDR1 is GTSNPN and CDR2 is SVGIG in the germline V gene (reference sequence). CDR3 nucleotide sequence: TGTGCCTACCAAGGGACAGGGGATTCGCCCCAGCATTTT. Translation: CAYQGTGDSPQHF.

This chain uses TRBV2 with TRBJ1-6; a possible D gene is TRBD1 (5 bases). From germline, CDR1 is SNHLY and CDR2 FYNNEI. The CDR3 has 14 amino acids. Deletions cut 3 bases from V and 8 bases from J, with 11 bases between. Written as DNA, the CDR3 is TGTGCCAGCAGTGATCTTCTGACAGATTCACCCCTCCACTTT. Protein: CASSDLLTDSPLHF.

The rearrangement uses TRBV3-1 (or the pseudogene TRBV3-2) and TRBJ2-5, with 13 bases fitting TRBD2. The trim removed 4 bases at V and 5 bases at J, leaving 4 bases unmatched. The CDR3 totals 15 residues. CDR1 is LGHDT, CDR2 YNNKEL, per germline (reference sequence). The CDR3 DNA reads as TGTGCCAGCAGCCGAACTAGCGGGGGGGCGGAGACCCAGTACTTC. Protein product: CASSRTSGGAETQYF.

This clone was picked up a small number of times. The chain recombines TRBV21-1 with TRBJ2-2; the table's D call, TRBD2, has no DNA check behind it. TRBV21-1 is deemed a pseudogene. The CDR3 runs to 15 residues. This CDR3 is CASSNRDSGTGELFF. CDR3 bases: TGTGCCAGCAGCAACCGGGACTCTGGAACCGGGGAGCTGTTTTTT.

V is TRBV29-1 and J is TRBJ2-3; 14 positions match TRBD2. Trimming took 5 bases from V and 0 from J; bases not matched to a gene: 4. CDR1 and CDR2 (germline): SQVTM, ANQGSEA. CDR3 length: 16 amino acids. The DNA for the CDR3 is TGCAGCGTTTGGACTAGCGGGGGGTTCAGCACAGATACGCAGTATTTT. It is translated as CSVWTSGGFSTDTQYF.

This sequence joins TRBV7-9 and TRBJ2-7; D remains ambiguous. Germline-derived CDR1 and CDR2 are SEHNR and FQNEAQ (reference sequence). This CDR3 spans 16 amino acids. V lost 5 bases and J lost 2, with 19 bases in between. The CDR3 DNA sequence: TGTGCCAGCAGCCTTGCACATGACTCCCTGCCCTACGAGCAGTACTTC. Translation: CASSLAHDSLPYEQYF.

V gene TRBV2 combines with J gene TRBJ1-4; TRBD1 matches 7 bases. Germline-derived CDR1 and CDR2 are SNHLY and FYNNEI. The CDR3 runs to 18 residues. V trimming: 5 bases; J trimming: 2 bases; junction bases outside the gene matches: 14. Written as DNA, the CDR3 is TGTGCCAGCAGTCCGGGACAGACGAACGCTCTTACTAATGAAAAACTGTTTTTT. It encodes CASSPGQTNALTNEKLFF.

V gene TRBV18 combines with J gene TRBJ2-1; TRBD2 aligns across 10 bases. Looked up from germline, CDR1 is KGHSH and CDR2 is LQKENI. CDR3 length: 14 amino acids. The V segment lost 4 bases and the J segment 10 bases; nucleotides outside the gene matches: 7. CDR3 amino acids: CASSRIGLADEQFF. CDR3 coding DNA: TGTGCCAGCTCACGGATCGGACTAGCGGACGAGCAGTTCTTC.

This clone appeared once. The chain uses TRBV2 and TRBJ1-5; no firm D call. The CDR3 runs 13 residues. CDR1 and CDR2 (germline): SNHLY, FYNNEI. Trimming left V 4 bases short and J 6 bases short, with 10 bases between. DNA of the CDR3: TGTGCCAGCAGTGGAGGTCTGGTTCAGCCCCAGCATTTT. It specifies CASSGGLVQPQHF.

The V and J genes are TRBV9 and TRBJ1-2, with D uncertain. Germline V gene lookup returns CDR1 SGDLS and CDR2 YYNGEE. The CDR3 sequence is 15 residues long. V was pared by 4 bases and J by 7 bases, with 20 bases between. The CDR3: CASSPRRGINGGYTF. For the CDR3, the DNA is TGTGCCAGCAGCCCTAGGCGCGGGATAAATGGTGGCTACACCTTC.

V is TRBV3-1 (or the pseudogene TRBV3-2) and J is TRBJ1-2, with 8 bases aligning to TRBD1. V trimming: 4 bases; J trimming: 3 bases; junction bases outside the gene matches: 7. Germline V lookup: CDR1 LGHDT, CDR2 YNNKEL (reference sequence). The CDR3 contains 15 residues. The CDR3 spells CASSRAGGADYGYTF. The CDR3 DNA follows: TGTGCCAGCAGCCGAGCAGGGGGCGCGGACTATGGCTACACCTTC.